The 26 T cell receptor beta chains in this list originate from one sample, sequenced in a study of shared clonotypes between healthy human individuals. Sequencing was performed with immunoSEQ multiplex PCR; in TCRdb, only in-frame clones are kept and a portion is missing. The sample has around 2.1 million clones, 90% to 95% seen once. The naive CD8 subset, CD45RO-negative cells positively selected for CCR7, excluded terminally differentiated effector memory CD45RA+ cells. The sequenced sample consisted of naive CD8+ T cells from PBMCs. Every receptor here comes from a young man in good health. Some clones in this sample may be carry-over from other donors' samples.

The V gene is TRBV28, the J gene TRBJ2-1; 10 bases line up with TRBD2. Per germline, CDR1 MDHEN and CDR2 SYDVKM. This CDR3 has 17 residues. Trimming removed 5 bases from V and 1 base from J; junction bases left unmatched: 8. The DNA for the CDR3 is TGTGCCAGCAGTGGCGGACTAGCGGACAAATCCTACAATGAGCAGTTCTTC. It codes for CASSGGLADKSYNEQFF. Supplemented by reference TRBV28 and TRBJ2-1, the full variable domain reads DVKVTQSSRYLVKRTGEKVFLECVQDMDHENMFWYRQDPGLGLRLIYFSYDVKMKEKGDIPEGYSVSREKKERFSLILESASTNQTSMYLCASSGGLADKSYNEQFFGPGTRLTVL.

This clone showed up just a few times. The same CDR3 can be traced to other DNA sequences in this sample. The chain couples TRBV9 to TRBJ2-7; 13 bases fit TRBD2. Germline assignment: CDR1 SGDLS and CDR2 YYNGEE. The CDR3 contains 15 residues. J gave up 2 bases and V 3 bases, and 2 bases lay outside the gene matches. CDR3 nucleotide sequence: TGTGCCAGCAGCGCGGGGACTAGCGGGACCTACGAGCAGTACTTC. The encoded protein is CASSAGTSGTYEQYF. The full variable domain, rest sourced from reference TRBV9 and TRBJ2-7, is DSGVTQTPKHLITATGQRVTLRCSPRSGDLSVYWYQQSLDQGLQFLIQYYNGEERAKGNILERFSAQQFPDLHSELNLSSLELGDSALYFCASSAGTSGTYEQYFGPGTRLTVT.

The chain carries TRBV5-1 and TRBJ2-2; 12 nucleotides align to TRBD2. This CDR3 has 16 residues. Germline values: CDR1 SGHRS, CDR2 YFSETQ. After removal of 4 bases from V and 3 bases from J, the junction contained 4 bases not matched to a gene. The CDR3 DNA reads TGCGCCAGCAGCGCTAGCGGGAGGGCCCACACCGGGGAGCTGTTTTTT. This codes for CASSASGRAHTGELFF.

This clone was seen a handful of times. The chain is built from TRBV7-6 and TRBJ2-2; the match to TRBD2 covers 13 bases. Germline loops: CDR1 SGHVS, CDR2 FNYEAQ. Losses at the gene ends were 5 bases for V and 3 bases for J; bases not matched to a gene: 9. This CDR3 comprises 18 residues. CDR3 sequence: CASSTGLAGEIDTGELFF. CDR3 sequence (DNA): TGTGCCAGCAGCACCGGACTAGCGGGAGAAATAGACACCGGGGAGCTGTTTTTT.

DNA for the CDR3: TGCGCCAGCAGCCAAGGGAGACGTCCTGAGCAGTTCTTC. Its translation is CASSQGRRPEQFF. The rearrangement links TRBV4-3 to TRBJ2-1; D gene ambiguous. The germline V gene encodes CDR1 LGHNA and CDR2 YSLEER. The CDR3 totals 13 residues. V was cut by 1 base and J by 9 bases, with 10 bases left in between.

This chain joins TRBV27 and TRBJ2-7; D not certain. Per germline, CDR1 MNHEY and CDR2 SMNVEV (reference sequence). The CDR3 is 14 residues long. Trimming took off 3 bases at V and 5 bases at J, with 14 bases between the two ends. The CDR3 DNA reads TGTGCCAGCAGTTTTGAGGCGGCGGACCACGAGCAGTACTTC. This encodes CASSFEAADHEQYF.

This rearrangement joins TRBV5-1 to TRBJ2-1; a possible D gene is TRBD2 (5 bases). The CDR3 runs to 13 residues. Germline CDR1 SGHRS, CDR2 YFSETQ. The V end lost 4 bases, the J end lost 8 bases, and 13 bases lay between the germline ends. The CDR3, as DNA: TGCGCCAGCAGCCCACACGGGATGGATGAGCAGTTCTTC. Residues: CASSPHGMDEQFF.

The chain carries TRBV15 and TRBJ2-2, with D uncertain. Germline lookup yields CDR1 LNHNV and CDR2 YYDKDF (reference sequence). Trimming took off 5 bases at V and 6 bases at J, with 16 bases between the two ends. The CDR3 extends over 15 amino acids. CDR3 in amino acids: CATSGKEGPPGELFF. As DNA, the CDR3 is TGTGCCACCAGCGGTAAAGAAGGGCCCCCCGGGGAGCTGTTTTTT.

This sequence joins TRBV27 and TRBJ1-5; tentative D call: TRBD1 (5 bases). The germline V gene encodes CDR1 MNHEY and CDR2 SMNVEV (reference sequence). The V and J ends lost 3 bases and 1 base respectively, with 10 bases between them. The CDR3 loop spans 15 amino acids. CDR3 residues: CASSFSWGSNQPQHF. CDR3 DNA: TGTGCCAGCAGTTTTTCCTGGGGGAGCAATCAGCCCCAGCATTTT.

This clone appeared once. The chain uses TRBV7-8 and TRBJ1-5; D unclear. V dropped 4 bases and J dropped 0 bases, with 7 bases sitting between them. This CDR3 comprises 14 residues. Germline V gene lookup returns CDR1 SGHVS and CDR2 FQNEAQ. The DNA of the CDR3 is TGTGCCAGCAGCTCGGGGATTAGCAATCAGCCCCAGCATTTT. Translation gives CASSSGISNQPQHF.

This clone showed up just a few times. Other nucleotide sequences in the sample specify the same CDR3. The rearrangement joins TRBV5-6 to TRBJ2-7, with unresolved D. The germline gives CDR1 SGHDT, CDR2 YYEEEE. Trimming pared 2 bases from V and 6 bases from J, leaving 6 bases between. The CDR3 is 11 residues long. The CDR3 protein is CASSFGGEQYF. CDR3 nucleotide sequence: TGTGCCAGCAGCTTTGGTGGCGAGCAGTACTTC.

This chain joins TRBV5-1 and TRBJ1-5; unclear D gene. The V and J ends lost 0 bases and 6 bases respectively, with 7 bases between them. The CDR3 covers 13 residues. The V gene's germline CDR1 is SGHRS and CDR2 YFSETQ. In DNA form, the CDR3 reads TGCGCCAGCAGCTTGGACGGGAGTCAGCCCCAGCATTTT. This codes for CASSLDGSQPQHF.

V gene TRBV19 combines with J gene TRBJ2-1, with 14 bases identical to TRBD2. V dropped 5 bases and J dropped 6; count of bases not matched to a gene: 6. The CDR3 totals 16 residues. CDR1 and CDR2 (germline): LNHDA, SQIVND (reference sequence). The CDR3 nucleotides are TGTGCCAGTAGTCCCAGACTAGCGGGAGGGTTCAATGAGCAGTTCTTC. It specifies CASSPRLAGGFNEQFF.

Comment on this clone: Other DNA sequences in this sample translate to the same CDR3. DNA for the CDR3: TGTGCCTGGAGTCTTGGCGATGAGCAGTTCTTC. This codes for CAWSLGDEQFF. The genes are TRBV30 and TRBJ2-1; no reliable D call. The germline V and J ends were trimmed by 2 bases and 8 bases, with 7 bases remaining between them. Germline V gives CDR1 GTSNPN, CDR2 SVGIG (reference sequence). The length of the CDR3 is 11 residues.

The rearrangement joins TRBV4-2 to TRBJ1-5; 9 nucleotides match TRBD1. The CDR3 extends over 16 amino acids. In germline, CDR1 is LGHNA, CDR2 YNFKEQ. Trimming at V came to 0 bases and at J to 8 bases, leaving 8 bases not matched to a gene. The chain's CDR3 is CASSQDPDRGSEPQHF. CDR3 bases: TGTGCCAGCAGCCAAGATCCGGACAGGGGCTCTGAGCCCCAGCATTTT.

Here the CDR3 reads CASSLSGQSGGGYTF. The DNA of the CDR3 is TGCGCCAGCAGCTTGAGCGGGCAGTCTGGTGGCGGCTACACCTTC. The chain recombines TRBV5-1 with TRBJ1-2; no clear D gene. The CDR3 extends over 15 amino acids. The germline CDR1 and CDR2 sequences are SGHRS and YFSETQ. V lost 1 base, J lost 8 bases, and 18 bases lay in between.

The V gene is TRBV9, the J gene TRBJ2-5; D unclear. The CDR3 has 14 residues. Trimming stripped 5 bases from V and 4 bases from J, with 15 bases between. Germline-derived CDR1 and CDR2 are SGDLS and YYNGEE. The CDR3 spells CASSSGGWGETQYF. CDR3 nucleotide sequence: TGTGCCAGCAGTTCCGGTGGCTGGGGAGAGACCCAGTACTTC.

V and J are TRBV4-2 and TRBJ2-7, with 8 positions matching TRBD2. CDR1 and CDR2 from the germline V gene are LGHNA and YNFKEQ. V dropped 2 bases and J dropped 4; count of bases not matched to a gene: 10. The CDR3 spans 16 residues. Written as DNA, the CDR3 is TGTGCCAGCAGCCAACATGTAAGCGGGAGCCCTTACGAGCAGTACTTC. Its translation is CASSQHVSGSPYEQYF.

The rearrangement joins TRBV13 to TRBJ2-7; 9 nucleotides line up with TRBD1. The CDR3 has 15 residues. J was trimmed by 1 base and V by 1 base; bases with no gene match: 2. Germline CDR1 PRHDT, CDR2 FYEKMQ (reference sequence). The CDR3 region is CASSLDGTGSYEQYF. The DNA for the CDR3 is TGTGCCAGCAGCTTAGATGGGACAGGGTCCTACGAGCAGTACTTC.

The rearrangement joins TRBV2 to TRBJ2-7, with 9 bases fitting TRBD1. With 2 bases clipped from V and 4 bases from J, the junction kept 3 bases outside the gene matches. The CDR3 is made up of 14 amino acids. Germline loops: CDR1 SNHLY, CDR2 FYNNEI. CDR3 residues: CASSEPGQGYEQYF. The CDR3 DNA sequence: TGTGCCAGCAGTGAACCGGGACAGGGTTACGAGCAGTACTTC.

As concerns this clone: Other DNA sequences in this sample translate to the same CDR3. The gene calls are TRBV18 and TRBJ2-1, with TRBD2 matching over 9 bases. Looked up from germline, CDR1 is KGHSH and CDR2 is LQKENI. Trimming took 3 bases from V and 4 from J; bases not matched to a gene: 10. The CDR3 contains 17 residues. The CDR3 reads CASSPPGLAGVYNEQFF. Written as DNA, the CDR3 is TGTGCCAGCTCACCCCCCGGGTTAGCGGGAGTGTACAATGAGCAGTTCTTC.

The chain links TRBV28 to TRBJ2-3; 8 bases line up with TRBD2. This CDR3 contains 16 residues. Germline V lookup: CDR1 MDHEN, CDR2 SYDVKM. Trimming cost V 6 bases and J 8 bases; bases outside gene matches: 16. The CDR3: CASSTRHNGRAGTQYF. DNA for the CDR3: TGTGCCAGCAGCACCCGGCATAACGGGAGGGCCGGTACGCAGTATTTT.

This chain uses TRBV7-6 with TRBJ2-3; 11 nucleotides match TRBD2. This CDR3 has 15 residues. V shed 5 bases and J 4 bases; nucleotides not matched to a gene: 5. Germline assignment: CDR1 SGHVS and CDR2 FNYEAQ. The CDR3 is CASSKTSGSADTQYF. The CDR3 DNA sequence: TGTGCCAGCAGCAAAACTAGCGGGAGTGCAGATACGCAGTATTTT.

The V call is TRBV13, the J call TRBJ2-1; 11 bases map to TRBD1. This CDR3 spans 15 amino acids. Germline V CDR1 and CDR2: PRHDT, FYEKMQ (reference sequence). With 4 bases clipped from V and 8 bases from J, the junction kept 7 bases outside the gene matches. The CDR3 nucleotides read TGTGCCAGCAGCTCAACCCGGACAGGGGGCTATGAGCAGTTCTTC. It codes for CASSSTRTGGYEQFF. Supplemented by reference TRBV13 and TRBJ2-1, the full variable domain reads AAGVIQSPRHLIKEKRETATLKCYPIPRHDTVYWYQQGPGQDPQFLISFYEKMQSDKGSIPDRFSAQQFSDYHSELNMSSLELGDSALYFCASSSTRTGGYEQFFGPGTRLTVL.

The chain employs TRBV6-1 and TRBJ2-7; 10 nucleotides line up with TRBD1. In germline, CDR1 is MNHNS, CDR2 SASEGT. Trimming at V came to 1 base and at J to 6 bases, leaving 9 bases not matched to a gene. This CDR3 comprises 16 residues. The chain's CDR3 is CASSEGVGQGSLEQYF. In DNA, the CDR3 is TGTGCCAGCAGTGAAGGGGTGGGACAGGGGTCCCTCGAGCAGTACTTC.

The chain uses TRBV28 and TRBJ2-7; D is possibly TRBD2 (6 bases). V shed 5 bases and J shed 1 base, with 24 bases lying between them. Per germline, CDR1 MDHEN and CDR2 SYDVKM. The CDR3 spans 18 residues. The CDR3 loop is CASSPGLAETWYSYEQYF. CDR3 nucleotide sequence: TGTGCCAGCAGTCCCGGATTAGCGGAAACATGGTATTCCTACGAGCAGTACTTC.